Listed here is a single T cell receptor (beta chain). The sample carries other DNA sequences with the same CDR3. Data came from immunoSEQ multiplex PCR; TCRdb stores just in-frame clones and leaves some out. The sample records 80,000 to 95,000 clones, around 84% being singletons. This record belongs to a study of OX40 agonist ivuxolimab in advanced cancers. The germline V gene has CDR1 MDHEN and CDR2 SYDVKM. V lost 9 bases, J lost 1 base, and 9 bases lay in between. This CDR3 spans 13 amino acids. The clonotype originates from an adult with an advanced solid tumor such as melanoma, head and neck, liver or kidney cancer. Sequenced material: CD4+ or CD8+ T cells sorted from blood, taken in a trial of the OX40 agonist ivuxolimab. The chain uses TRBV28 and TRBJ2-2; maybe TRBD1 (5 bases). In DNA, the CDR3 is TGTGCCAGTAGAACAGGGAACACCGGGGAGCTGTTTTTT. It encodes CASRTGNTGELFF.